The rows below give T cell receptor beta chains drawn from one sample of a study of T-cell memory formation after mild COVID-19. TCRdb used MiXCR to reprocess the 5' RACE reads, holding one entry per CDR3 protein. The table includes roughly 120,000 distinct CDR3 sequences, approximately 15% detected once. The sample comprised PBMCs or a T cell subset sorted from them (not recorded which). Receptor source: an adult woman who had mild COVID-19 (a few samples of this study predate the infection). Cell type and time point are not known. Each CDR3 is given with its conserved first and last residue. Fields, in order: V gene, D gene, CDR3 length, J gene, clone size, CDR3 protein, CDR3 DNA. A D gene is named only where the DNA matches it firmly. Where a row states a size, it is once, few, many or the class of an expanded clone; other rows omit it.

v_gene: TRBV9
d_gene: TRBD1
len: 14
j_gene: TRBJ1-2
abundance: .
CDR3aa: CASSPPGQDYGYTF
CDR3nt: TGTGCCAGCAGCCCCCCAGGACAGGACTATGGCTACACCTTC

v_gene: TRBV4-1
d_gene: TRBD2
len: 19
j_gene: TRBJ2-1
abundance: few
CDR3aa: CASSQDVAGGLRSYNEQFF
CDR3nt: TGCGCCAGCAGCCAAGATGTGGCGGGGGGTCTCCGCTCCTACAATGAGCAGTTCTTC

v_gene: TRBV10-3
d_gene: TRBD2
len: 15
j_gene: TRBJ2-7
abundance: .
CDR3aa: CAISEPGLASYEQYF
CDR3nt: TGTGCCATCAGTGAACCGGGACTAGCATCCTACGAGCAGTACTTC

v_gene: TRBV18
d_gene: TRBD1
len: 18
j_gene: TRBJ2-6
abundance: .
CDR3aa: CASSPPGQGADGANVLTF
CDR3nt: TGTGCCAGCTCACCGCCGGGACAGGGGGCTGACGGGGCCAACGTCCTGACTTTC

v_gene: TRBV14
d_gene: TRBD1
len: 14
j_gene: TRBJ2-5
abundance: .
CDR3aa: CASSRTGGLETQYF
CDR3nt: TGTGCCAGCAGCCGGACAGGGGGCTTGGAGACACAGTACTTC

v_gene: TRBV3-1
d_gene: TRBD1
len: 17
j_gene: TRBJ2-5
abundance: few
CDR3aa: CASSQERTGRYQETQYF
CDR3nt: TGTGCCAGCAGCCAAGAACGGACAGGGAGATACCAAGAGACCCAGTACTTC

v_gene: TRBV2
d_gene: .
len: 14
j_gene: TRBJ2-4
abundance: few
CDR3aa: CASQKGGSKNIQYF
CDR3nt: TGTGCCAGCCAAAAGGGGGGAAGCAAAAACATTCAGTACTTC

v_gene: TRBV20-1
d_gene: TRBD1
len: 12
j_gene: TRBJ1-2
abundance: few
CDR3aa: CSARTGNYGYTF
CDR3nt: TGCAGTGCTCGGACAGGGAACTATGGCTACACCTTC

v_gene: TRBV2
d_gene: .
len: 14
j_gene: TRBJ2-1
abundance: .
CDR3aa: CASSSESSYNEQFF
CDR3nt: TGTGCCAGCAGTAGTGAAAGCTCCTACAATGAGCAGTTCTTC

v_gene: TRBV7-9
d_gene: .
len: 14
j_gene: TRBJ2-3
abundance: .
CDR3aa: CASSLEAYTDTQYF
CDR3nt: TGTGCCAGCAGCTTAGAGGCTTATACAGATACGCAGTATTTT

v_gene: TRBV27
d_gene: .
len: 13
j_gene: TRBJ2-5
abundance: few
CDR3aa: CASRTRGEETQYF
CDR3nt: TGTGCCAGCAGGACCAGGGGCGAAGAGACCCAGTACTTC

v_gene: TRBV7-9
d_gene: TRBD2
len: 16
j_gene: TRBJ2-3
abundance: .
CDR3aa: CASSWSSGLVTDTQYF
CDR3nt: TGTGCCAGCAGCTGGAGTTCGGGACTAGTGACAGATACGCAGTATTTT

v_gene: TRBV6-1
d_gene: .
len: 15
j_gene: TRBJ2-1
abundance: few
CDR3aa: CASTKGWALTYEQFF
CDR3nt: TGTGCCAGCACTAAAGGTTGGGCGTTGACATATGAGCAGTTCTTC

v_gene: TRBV7-9
d_gene: .
len: 15
j_gene: TRBJ2-5
abundance: .
CDR3aa: CASSLLDPNQETQYF
CDR3nt: TGTGCCAGCAGCTTACTCGACCCGAACCAAGAGACCCAGTACTTC

v_gene: TRBV12-3/TRBV12-4
d_gene: .
len: 15
j_gene: TRBJ2-4
abundance: few
CDR3aa: CASSFWEAAKNIQYF
CDR3nt: TGTGCCAGCAGTTTCTGGGAGGCGGCCAAAAACATTCAGTACTTC

v_gene: TRBV6-2/TRBV6-3
d_gene: .
len: 17
j_gene: TRBJ2-5
abundance: .
CDR3aa: CASSTRVERARGETQYF
CDR3nt: TGTGCCAGCAGTACGAGGGTTGAGCGTGCGAGGGGGGAGACCCAGTACTTC

v_gene: TRBV19
d_gene: .
len: 17
j_gene: TRBJ2-1
abundance: few
CDR3aa: CASSIAGGSSSYNEQFF
CDR3nt: TGTGCCAGTAGTATAGCGGGCGGTTCTAGCTCCTACAATGAGCAGTTCTTC

v_gene: TRBV6-2/TRBV6-3
d_gene: TRBD2
len: 15
j_gene: TRBJ2-1
abundance: .
CDR3aa: CASSYQAGGYNEQFF
CDR3nt: TGTGCCAGCAGTTACCAAGCGGGAGGGTACAATGAGCAGTTCTTC

v_gene: TRBV7-2
d_gene: .
len: 14
j_gene: TRBJ1-5
abundance: .
CDR3aa: CASTLRDGNQPQHF
CDR3nt: TGTGCCAGCACCCTCCGGGACGGCAATCAGCCCCAGCATTTT

v_gene: TRBV7-9
d_gene: .
len: 14
j_gene: TRBJ2-5
abundance: .
CDR3aa: CASSQPGPKETQYF
CDR3nt: TGTGCCAGCAGCCAACCGGGACCTAAAGAGACCCAGTACTTC

v_gene: TRBV2
d_gene: .
len: 14
j_gene: TRBJ2-3
abundance: .
CDR3aa: CASWGAAVADTQYF
CDR3nt: TGTGCCAGCTGGGGGGCCGCGGTCGCAGATACGCAGTATTTT

v_gene: TRBV7-8
d_gene: TRBD1
len: 16
j_gene: TRBJ2-2
abundance: .
CDR3aa: CASSLGTGIITGELFF
CDR3nt: TGTGCCAGCAGCTTAGGGACAGGGATTATCACCGGGGAGCTGTTTTTT

v_gene: TRBV19
d_gene: .
len: 12
j_gene: TRBJ2-2
abundance: few
CDR3aa: CASRKYAGELFF
CDR3nt: TGTGCCAGTAGGAAGTACGCCGGGGAGCTGTTTTTT

v_gene: TRBV7-2
d_gene: TRBD1
len: 13
j_gene: TRBJ2-5
abundance: .
CDR3aa: CASSLTGEETQYF
CDR3nt: TGTGCCAGCAGCTTAACAGGGGAAGAGACCCAGTACTTC

v_gene: TRBV15
d_gene: .
len: 12
j_gene: TRBJ2-7
abundance: few
CDR3aa: CATSPEKEGQYF
CDR3nt: TGTGCCACCAGCCCCGAGAAGGAGGGGCAGTACTTC

v_gene: TRBV30
d_gene: .
len: 13
j_gene: TRBJ1-1
abundance: few
CDR3aa: CAGSDRINTEAFF
CDR3nt: TGTGCCGGATCAGACAGAATTAACACTGAAGCTTTCTTT

v_gene: TRBV12-3/TRBV12-4
d_gene: .
len: 14
j_gene: TRBJ2-7
abundance: many
CDR3aa: CASSLERGSYEQYF
CDR3nt: TGTGCCAGCAGTTTAGAGAGGGGGAGCTACGAGCAGTACTTC

v_gene: TRBV20-1
d_gene: TRBD1
len: 13
j_gene: TRBJ2-7
abundance: .
CDR3aa: CSAGTGSSYEQYF
CDR3nt: TGCAGTGCCGGGACAGGGAGCTCCTACGAGCAGTACTTC

v_gene: TRBV2
d_gene: .
len: 15
j_gene: TRBJ1-5
abundance: .
CDR3aa: CASSLEQDSNQPQHF
CDR3nt: TGTGCCAGCAGCCTCGAACAGGATAGCAATCAGCCCCAGCATTTT

v_gene: TRBV7-9
d_gene: .
len: 16
j_gene: TRBJ2-7
abundance: few
CDR3aa: CASSPRGGLLSYEQYF
CDR3nt: TGTGCCAGCAGCCCACGAGGCGGGTTACTCTCCTACGAGCAGTACTTC

v_gene: TRBV7-3
d_gene: TRBD2
len: 15
j_gene: TRBJ2-5
abundance: many
CDR3aa: CASSPTSGRTETQYF
CDR3nt: TGTGCCAGCAGCCCGACTAGCGGGAGAACGGAGACCCAGTACTTC

v_gene: TRBV29-1
d_gene: .
len: 13
j_gene: TRBJ2-1
abundance: .
CDR3aa: CSVELRGRYEQFF
CDR3nt: TGCAGCGTTGAGTTGCGCGGACGATATGAGCAGTTCTTC

v_gene: TRBV7-3
d_gene: .
len: 17
j_gene: TRBJ2-2
abundance: .
CDR3aa: CASSYERTLINTGELFF
CDR3nt: TGTGCCAGCAGCTACGAAAGGACATTGATAAACACCGGGGAGCTGTTTTTT

v_gene: TRBV2
d_gene: .
len: 14
j_gene: TRBJ1-2
abundance: few
CDR3aa: CASTSGGALNGYTF
CDR3nt: TGTGCCAGCACCTCAGGAGGGGCGCTGAATGGCTACACCTTC

v_gene: TRBV15
d_gene: .
len: 12
j_gene: TRBJ2-1
abundance: few
CDR3aa: CATSRQGTEQFF
CDR3nt: TGTGCCACCAGCAGACAGGGGACTGAGCAGTTCTTC

v_gene: TRBV20-1
d_gene: .
len: 14
j_gene: TRBJ2-3
abundance: .
CDR3aa: CSARGGGSPDTQYF
CDR3nt: TGCAGTGCCAGGGGAGGAGGGAGCCCAGATACGCAGTATTTT

v_gene: TRBV6-9
d_gene: TRBD1
len: 15
j_gene: TRBJ2-7
abundance: .
CDR3aa: CASSPRTGVVDEQYF
CDR3nt: TGTGCCAGCAGTCCTCGGACAGGGGTCGTCGACGAGCAGTACTTC

v_gene: TRBV7-3
d_gene: .
len: 13
j_gene: TRBJ2-3
abundance: .
CDR3aa: CASSARSTDTQYF
CDR3nt: TGTGCCAGCAGCGCCCGTAGCACAGATACGCAGTATTTT

v_gene: TRBV5-1
d_gene: .
len: 16
j_gene: TRBJ2-5
abundance: few
CDR3aa: CASSKSGTNLEETQYF
CDR3nt: TGCGCCAGCAGCAAATCCGGGACCAACTTAGAAGAGACCCAGTACTTC

v_gene: TRBV7-6
d_gene: TRBD2
len: 15
j_gene: TRBJ2-1
abundance: few
CDR3aa: CASSLGTSGANEQFF
CDR3nt: TGTGCCAGCAGCTTAGGGACTAGCGGGGCTAATGAGCAGTTCTTC

v_gene: TRBV11-2
d_gene: .
len: 14
j_gene: TRBJ2-7
abundance: .
CDR3aa: CASSSGRGQYEQYF
CDR3nt: TGTGCCAGCAGCAGCGGAAGGGGTCAATACGAGCAGTACTTC

v_gene: TRBV7-2
d_gene: .
len: 16
j_gene: TRBJ2-1
abundance: .
CDR3aa: CASSATGRSSYNEQFF
CDR3nt: TGTGCCAGCAGCGCAACAGGTCGCAGCTCCTACAATGAGCAGTTCTTC

v_gene: TRBV7-2
d_gene: TRBD1
len: 13
j_gene: TRBJ1-5
abundance: few
CDR3aa: CASSSDRHQPQHF
CDR3nt: TGTGCCAGCAGCTCGGACAGGCATCAGCCCCAGCATTTT

v_gene: TRBV7-8
d_gene: .
len: 16
j_gene: TRBJ2-7
abundance: many
CDR3aa: CASSLAEGFSSYEQYF
CDR3nt: TGTGCCAGCAGCTTAGCGGAGGGGTTCAGCTCCTACGAGCAGTACTTC

v_gene: TRBV5-1
d_gene: TRBD1
len: 13
j_gene: TRBJ2-1
abundance: .
CDR3aa: CASRTGWEREQFF
CDR3nt: TGCGCCAGCAGGACAGGGTGGGAACGTGAGCAGTTCTTC

v_gene: TRBV12-3/TRBV12-4
d_gene: .
len: 13
j_gene: TRBJ1-1
abundance: .
CDR3aa: CASSSRRITEAFF
CDR3nt: TGTGCCAGCAGCTCCCGCCGGATCACTGAAGCTTTCTTT

v_gene: TRBV12-3/TRBV12-4
d_gene: .
len: 13
j_gene: TRBJ1-1
abundance: .
CDR3aa: CASSPQGGGRAFF
CDR3nt: TGTGCCAGCAGTCCTCAAGGGGGGGGACGTGCTTTCTTT

v_gene: TRBV6-5
d_gene: TRBD1
len: 12
j_gene: TRBJ2-1
abundance: .
CDR3aa: CASSDRANEQFF
CDR3nt: TGTGCCAGCAGCGACAGGGCCAATGAGCAGTTCTTC

v_gene: TRBV7-2
d_gene: .
len: 13
j_gene: TRBJ2-1
abundance: few
CDR3aa: CASSLEGLDEQFF
CDR3nt: TGTGCCAGCAGCTTAGAAGGCCTGGATGAGCAGTTCTTC

v_gene: TRBV12-3/TRBV12-4
d_gene: .
len: 13
j_gene: TRBJ2-6
abundance: .
CDR3aa: CASRVVGANVLTF
CDR3nt: TGTGCCAGCAGGGTCGTCGGGGCCAACGTCCTGACTTTC

v_gene: TRBV7-8
d_gene: TRBD1
len: 18
j_gene: TRBJ1-2
abundance: few
CDR3aa: CASSFSAAGGAGPYGYTF
CDR3nt: TGTGCCAGCAGCTTCTCGGCGGCAGGGGGCGCGGGTCCGTATGGCTACACCTTC